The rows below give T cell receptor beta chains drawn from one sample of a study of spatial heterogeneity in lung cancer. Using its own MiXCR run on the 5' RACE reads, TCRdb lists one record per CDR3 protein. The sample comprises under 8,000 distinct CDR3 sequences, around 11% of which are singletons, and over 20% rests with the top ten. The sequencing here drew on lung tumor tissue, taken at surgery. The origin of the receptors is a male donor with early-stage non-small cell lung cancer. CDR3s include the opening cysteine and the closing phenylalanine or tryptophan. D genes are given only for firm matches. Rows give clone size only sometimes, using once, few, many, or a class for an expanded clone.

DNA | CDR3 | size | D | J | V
TGTGCCAGTTGGACGGCGCTGAACACTGAAGCTTTCTTT | CASWTALNTEAFF | many | NA | TRBJ1-1 | TRBV6-6
TGCGCCAGCAGCTTGAGGTTAAGCGAGGGGACCCAGTACTTC | CASSLRLSEGTQYF | many | NA | TRBJ2-5 | TRBV5-1
TGTGCCAGCAGCAGTTCCCTAGCGGGAGGGACCAACACCGGGGAGCTGTTTTTT | CASSSSLAGGTNTGELFF | many | TRBD2 | TRBJ2-2 | TRBV27
TGTGCCAGCAGCGTAGGGGCGGACAGCACAGATACGCAGTATTTT | CASSVGADSTDTQYF | many | NA | TRBJ2-3 | TRBV9
TGTGCCAGCAGTTACCCGAGCAATGAGCAGTTCTTC | CASSYPSNEQFF | NA | NA | TRBJ2-1 | TRBV6-2/TRBV6-3
TGTGCCATTGCTGGGCTCTGGAACACTGAAGCTTTCTTT | CAIAGLWNTEAFF | NA | NA | TRBJ1-1 | TRBV10-3
TGTGCCAGCAGCTTAGGACGGAATGAGCAGTTCTTC | CASSLGRNEQFF | many | NA | TRBJ2-1 | TRBV7-2
TGTGCCACCAGTGCAGGGAATAGCAATCAGCCCCAGCATTTT | CATSAGNSNQPQHF | many | NA | TRBJ1-5 | TRBV24-1
TGTGCCAGCAGTTTAGGACAAACTAACACTGAAGCTTTCTTT | CASSLGQTNTEAFF | many | NA | TRBJ1-1 | TRBV12-3/TRBV12-4
TGTGCCAGCAGCCCGGGGACTAGCGGGGGTCAGACTTACGAGCAGTACTTC | CASSPGTSGGQTYEQYF | many | TRBD2 | TRBJ2-7 | TRBV12-3/TRBV12-4
TGCAGTCACTCTCTGGGAGGTTTCGGACGTGGCACCGGGGAGCTGTTTTTT | CSHSLGGFGRGTGELFF | many | NA | TRBJ2-2 | TRBV20-1
TGTGCCAGCACTTTGGGACAGCCGACCTACAATGAGCAGTTCTTC | CASTLGQPTYNEQFF | NA | TRBD1 | TRBJ2-1 | TRBV7-2
TGTGCCAGCAGCTTAGCATCCCTAGCGGGAGGAGGAGATACGCAGTATTTT | CASSLASLAGGGDTQYF | large | TRBD2 | TRBJ2-3 | TRBV7-9
TGCAGTGCTGCCTGGGGGGGGCCGCAGTATTTT | CSAAWGGPQYF | few | NA | TRBJ2-3 | TRBV20-1
TGTGCAAGTCGCTTAGCCCGGGTCTACTACAATGAGCAGTTCTTC | CASRLARVYYNEQFF | many | NA | TRBJ2-1 | TRBV12-2
TGTGCCAGCAGCTACCGAACTAGCGGGAGTCCCAAAAACATTCAGTACTTC | CASSYRTSGSPKNIQYF | medium-sized | TRBD2 | TRBJ2-4 | TRBV11-2
TGTGCCAGCAGCTTAGGTCCTGCTGGGGCCAACGTCCTGACTTTC | CASSLGPAGANVLTF | medium-sized | NA | TRBJ2-6 | TRBV7-2
TGCAGCGTAAGGGACAGGTCGAACTATGGCTACACCTTC | CSVRDRSNYGYTF | many | TRBD1 | TRBJ1-2 | TRBV29-1
TGTGCCAGCAGTTTAGGGAGGGGGCGAGGCTACACCTTC | CASSLGRGRGYTF | many | TRBD1 | TRBJ1-2 | TRBV28
TGTGCCAGCAGCTTAGTCACTAGCGGGAATGAGCAGTTCTTC | CASSLVTSGNEQFF | medium-sized | TRBD2 | TRBJ2-1 | TRBV7-9
TGTGCCAGCAGTGGCCCAGGGACCGGGGCCAACGTCCTGACTTTC | CASSGPGTGANVLTF | many | NA | TRBJ2-6 | TRBV2
TGTGCCACCAGCAGAGGCCGAATTGAGACCCAGTACTTC | CATSRGRIETQYF | many | NA | TRBJ2-5 | TRBV15
TGTGCCAGCAGCTTAGAGGCTAGCTACGAGCAGTACTTC | CASSLEASYEQYF | many | NA | TRBJ2-7 | TRBV11-2
TGCAGCGCTAGGGGACTAGCGGGAACTGGGGAGCTGTTTTTT | CSARGLAGTGELFF | many | TRBD2 | TRBJ2-2 | TRBV29-1
TGTGCCAGCAGTGCCCCCGATCAGCCCCAGCATTTT | CASSAPDQPQHF | many | NA | TRBJ1-5 | TRBV2
TGCAGCGTTGTCGCTTGGGGTAGCGCGAATGAGCAGTTCTTC | CSVVAWGSANEQFF | many | NA | TRBJ2-1 | TRBV29-1
TGTGCCAGCAGCTTAGACGGCACTCAGCCCCAGCATTTT | CASSLDGTQPQHF | NA | NA | TRBJ1-5 | TRBV7-2
TGCGCCAGCAGCCCCGTGGGACGGAGCTCCTACAATGAGCAGTTCTTC | CASSPVGRSSYNEQFF | many | NA | TRBJ2-1 | TRBV4-1
TGTGCCAGCAGTTTACGGGGAGGGACTAGCGGAAACTCCTACGAGCAGTACTTC | CASSLRGGTSGNSYEQYF | medium-sized | TRBD2 | TRBJ2-7 | TRBV28
TGCAGTGCACTACGTACGGGGGCGAACACTGAAGCTTTCTTT | CSALRTGANTEAFF | many | NA | TRBJ1-1 | TRBV20-1
TGTGCCAGCAGTGAATATCCCCCCTTCCCAGGGGCGGATTCACCCCTCCACTTT | CASSEYPPFPGADSPLHF | NA | NA | TRBJ1-6 | TRBV6-1
TGCAGCGTCGGTAAGGCCCCCGGCACTGAAGCTTTCTTT | CSVGKAPGTEAFF | medium-sized | NA | TRBJ1-1 | TRBV29-1
TGTGCCAGCAGTCAGGGTGTGCGGGAAGACTACGAGCAGTACTTC | CASSQGVREDYEQYF | NA | NA | TRBJ2-7 | TRBV25-1